This T cell receptor (beta chain) was identified during a study of T cell clones after liver transplantation. Background on the study: TCRbeta sequencing after a pre-transplant mixed lymphocyte reaction identified graft-donor-reactive clones, later tracked in post-transplant blood. Three of eight recipients were HCV-positive; others had non-autoimmune, non-viral indications. Standard immunosuppression, with no induction, continued until 12-24 months after transplant.

V was pared by 5 bases and J by 5 bases, with 15 bases between. The CDR3 spans 14 residues. Germline loops: CDR1 LGHNT, CDR2 FRNRAP. TCRdb keeps only in-frame clones here, not all; method: immunoSEQ multiplex PCR. The profile covers tens of thousands of clones, with around four fifths appearing a single time and about 2.5% taken by the ten largest. The source of this sequence is a human patient who received a liver transplant. Some T cells may be transferred from the graft donor. V and J are TRBV12-5 and TRBJ2-5, with D perhaps assigned TRBD1 or TRBD2 (5 bases each). Sample: CD4+ T cells from blood, taken at the 22-month timepoint. The CDR3 is CASGPRDGGETQYF. The CDR3 DNA follows: TGTGCTAGTGGTCCCCGGGACGGTGGGGAGACCCAGTACTTC.